This record covers a single T cell receptor beta chain. Its specificity is not known. Other DNA sequences in the sample encode the same CDR3. This entry is derived from a study of tumor-infiltrating lymphocytes in localized non-small cell lung cancer. Study context: Several tumor histologies, both smoking statuses, and some post-neoadjuvant chemotherapy samples were included. Study-wide results and caveats: TCR sequencing covered a subset of patients with enough tissue. Different pieces of the same tissue went to different assays, confounding technical variation with intratumor heterogeneity.

The method was immunoSEQ multiplex PCR; TCRdb's version includes in-frame clones alone and lacks a portion of them. Altogether 3,000 to 4,500 clones are present, 60% to 75% being singletons, with the ten largest covering 14% to 15%. The CDR3 contains 13 residues. V lost 6 bases, J lost 4 bases, and 10 bases lay in between. Germline CDR1 MNHNS, CDR2 SASEGT. Sequenced sample: uninvolved lung tissue not adjacent to the tumor. The source is a human donor with non-small cell lung cancer. The chain carries TRBV6-1 and TRBJ1-5, with D perhaps TRBD1 (5 bases). The CDR3: CASRQVNNQPQHF. The CDR3 DNA reads TGTGCCAGCAGACAGGTGAATAATCAGCCCCAGCATTTT.